These 5 T cell receptor beta chains share one sample of origin, sequenced in a study of blood T cell repertoires in COVID-19. The table came from immunoSEQ multiplex PCR; TCRdb's copy has only in-frame clones and leaves some out. Here the sample spans a few hundred thousand clones, almost 90% being singletons. Specimen: PBMCs or T cells enriched from blood (not recorded which). The receptors here all came from a woman between 18 and 29 years old with acute COVID-19.

This clone was counted a single time. The V gene is TRBV7-8, the J gene TRBJ2-7; perhaps TRBD2 as D (5 bases). This CDR3 has 15 residues. Germline CDR1 SGHVS, CDR2 FQNEAQ. Trimming removed 5 bases at V and 0 bases at J, with 14 bases between. Here the CDR3 reads CASSPSGLHSYEQYF. The CDR3, as DNA: TGTGCCAGCAGCCCAAGCGGACTCCACTCCTACGAGCAGTACTTC.

The gene calls are TRBV6-4 and TRBJ2-1, with 11 bases lining up with TRBD2. The CDR3 consists of 15 residues. Germline V gene lookup returns CDR1 MRHNA and CDR2 SNTAGT. The V gene end was trimmed by 5 bases and the J gene end by 4 bases; junction bases not matched to a gene: 4. The DNA for the CDR3 is TGTGCCAGCAGTCTACTAGCGGGGGTTTACAATGAGCAGTTCTTC. Its translation is CASSLLAGVYNEQFF.

This sequence joins TRBV28 and TRBJ2-7, with 8 bases that match TRBD2. The germline V gene has CDR1 MDHEN and CDR2 SYDVKM. This CDR3 spans 15 amino acids. Trimming cost V 6 bases and J 2 bases; bases outside gene matches: 9. The chain's CDR3 is CASRLSGGNTYEQYF. The CDR3 region has the DNA TGTGCCAGCAGACTGAGCGGGGGAAACACCTACGAGCAGTACTTC.

About this clone: A read error may account for a junction end that differs from germline. V and J are TRBV6-5 and TRBJ2-4, with 12 positions matching TRBD1. Germline V gene data show CDR1 as MNHEY and CDR2 as SVGAGI. The CDR3 is 15 amino acids. The DNA of the CDR3 is TGTGCCGGCAGTTTTTCCGGGACAGGGGGCAACATTCAGTACTTC. Translated: CAGSFSGTGGNIQYF.

The rearrangement joins TRBV28 to TRBJ1-2; TRBD1 matches 8 bases. The V gene's germline CDR1 is MDHEN and CDR2 SYDVKM. The CDR3 loop spans 15 amino acids. Trimming at V came to 6 bases and at J to 0 bases, leaving 6 bases not matched to a gene. The DNA for the CDR3 is TGTGCCAGCAGCCTTCTACAGGGGGCTAACTATGGCTACACCTTC. Translated: CASSLLQGANYGYTF.